Each of the 32 T cell receptor beta chains below was sequenced from the same sample in a study of OX40 agonist ivuxolimab in advanced cancers. The library was built by means of the immunoSEQ multiplex PCR assay. Held by TCRdb, this immuneACCESS table contains in-frame sequences only and omits some clones. Under half of the omission traces to an unresolved V gene where checked; the cause of the rest is unknown. The sample records about 49,000 clones, about 76% of which are singletons. The top ten constitute 5% to 7.5% of the sample. Sequenced here: CD4+ or CD8+ T cells sorted from blood, sampled in a trial of the OX40 agonist ivuxolimab. Receptors were obtained from an adult with an advanced solid tumor such as melanoma, head and neck, liver or kidney cancer.

This chain connects TRBV4-1 to TRBJ1-5; no clear D. The germline V gene has CDR1 MGHRA and CDR2 YSYEKL. Trimming removed 1 base from V and 3 bases from J, with 10 bases in between. The CDR3 runs to 15 residues. CDR3 sequence (DNA): TGCGCCAGCAGCCAAGCACCAGGTATCAATCAGCCCCAGCATTTT. This gives the protein CASSQAPGINQPQHF.

This clone has a single count. The chain's CDR3 is CASSPYYEQYV. The CDR3 coding sequence is TGTGCCAGCAGTCCCTACTACGAGCAGTACGTC. The rearrangement joins TRBV2 to TRBJ2-7; D gene ambiguous. V lost 5 bases and J 3 bases, leaving 5 bases between the germline ends. The CDR3 sequence is 11 residues long. Germline V gene lookup returns CDR1 SNHLY and CDR2 FYNNEI.

This clone was observed a single time. This chain uses TRBV9 with TRBJ2-2; D remains unclear. Germline values: CDR1 SGDLS, CDR2 YYNGEE. The V and J ends lost 0 bases and 8 bases respectively, with 5 bases between them. The CDR3 is 12 amino acids. Here the CDR3 DNA reads TGTGCCAGCAGCGTAGAAGGGGGGGAGCTGTTTTTT. This sequence encodes CASSVEGGELFF.

The gene calls are TRBV7-9 and TRBJ1-1, with D uncertain. From germline, CDR1 is SEHNR and CDR2 FQNEAQ (reference sequence). V was shortened by 2 bases and J by 3 bases, with 16 bases between the two germline ends. The CDR3 has 16 amino acids. CDR3 in amino acids: CASSLSGGFRDTEAFF. The DNA of the CDR3 is TGTGCCAGCAGCTTAAGCGGAGGGTTTAGGGACACTGAAGCTTTCTTT.

By share, this clone counts as medium-sized. The same CDR3 can be traced to other DNA sequences in this sample. The V call is TRBV19, the J call TRBJ2-1, with a tentative D call TRBD2 (5 bases). From germline, CDR1 is LNHDA and CDR2 SQIVND (reference sequence). The CDR3 covers 14 residues. Deletions cut 1 base from V and 4 bases from J, with 8 bases between. The CDR3 nucleotides read TGTGCCAGTAGTATAGCGGGGTCATACAATGAGCAGTTCTTC. Amino acid sequence: CASSIAGSYNEQFF.

V is TRBV7-9 and J is TRBJ1-2; TRBD1 agrees at 10 bases. The CDR3 is made up of 14 amino acids. The V gene end was trimmed by 5 bases and the J gene end by 5 bases; junction bases not matched to a gene: 5. Per germline, CDR1 SEHNR and CDR2 FQNEAQ (reference sequence). The CDR3 loop reads CASSPWTGGYGYTF. The CDR3 bases are TGTGCCAGCAGCCCTTGGACAGGGGGATATGGCTACACCTTC.

The chain recombines TRBV2 with TRBJ2-7, with 10 bases fitting TRBD2. The CDR3 consists of 14 residues. Per the germline V gene, CDR1 is SNHLY and CDR2 is FYNNEI. Trimming cost V 4 bases and J 3 bases; bases outside gene matches: 3. CDR3 sequence: CASSARTSGYEQYF. The CDR3 nucleotides read TGTGCCAGCAGTGCCCGGACTAGCGGCTACGAGCAGTACTTC.

The chain couples TRBV19 to TRBJ1-5; perhaps TRBD1 as D (6 bases). CDR1 is LNHDA, CDR2 SQIVND, per germline (reference sequence). The CDR3 is made up of 15 amino acids. Trimming pared 7 bases from V and 1 base from J, leaving 14 bases between. The CDR3 protein is CASTDWGRSNQPQHF. CDR3 in DNA: TGTGCCAGTACTGATTGGGGGCGAAGCAATCAGCCCCAGCATTTT.

This chain uses TRBV6-5 with TRBJ1-4; perhaps TRBD1 as D (5 bases). This CDR3 spans 14 amino acids. V was clipped by 6 bases and J by 4 bases, with 12 bases between them. Germline V gene data show CDR1 as MNHEY and CDR2 as SVGAGI. Here the CDR3 reads CASREGRLNEKLFF. The CDR3 coding sequence is TGTGCCAGCAGAGAGGGACGGCTTAATGAAAAACTGTTTTTT.

The CDR3 DNA reads TGTGCCAGCCTCCGGGACAGCTGGGAAAATTCACCCCTCCACTTT. Translating gives CASLRDSWENSPLHF. The chain links TRBV28 to TRBJ1-6; 7 bases match TRBD1. The length of the CDR3 is 15 residues. The V gene end was trimmed by 8 bases and the J gene end by 7 bases; junction bases not matched to a gene: 11. From germline, CDR1 is MDHEN and CDR2 SYDVKM.

The chain employs TRBV7-9 and TRBJ1-2; possible D gene TRBD1, 5 bases. V lost 1 base, J lost 2 bases, and 5 bases lay in between. Germline loops: CDR1 SEHNR, CDR2 FQNEAQ (reference sequence). The CDR3 extends over 13 amino acids. The chain's CDR3 is CASSLEGNYGYTF. The CDR3 DNA sequence: TGTGCCAGCAGCTTAGAGGGGAACTATGGCTACACCTTC.

J is TRBJ1-6 and V is TRBV16; D is unclear. The V and J ends lost 2 bases and 2 bases respectively, with 16 bases between them. CDR1 is KGHSY and CDR2 is FQNENV in the germline V gene. The CDR3 runs to 18 residues. The CDR3 protein is CASSQRGLSQAYNSPLHF. Written as DNA, the CDR3 is TGTGCCAGCAGCCAAAGAGGACTATCCCAGGCCTATAATTCACCCCTCCACTTT.

This rearrangement joins TRBV27 to TRBJ1-5; a weak D match, TRBD1 (5 bases). The CDR3 is 16 residues long. V gave up 6 bases and J gave up 8 bases, with 23 bases separating them. Germline V gene sequence: CDR1 MNHEY, CDR2 SMNVEV (reference sequence). Written as DNA, the CDR3 is TGTGCCAGCAGCCCCGACGCAGGGATTGGAACAAAGCCCCAGCATTTT. As protein: CASSPDAGIGTKPQHF.

This clone came up a few times. This sequence joins TRBV5-6 and TRBJ1-1, with D unclear. Trimming cost V 2 bases and J 1 base, with 9 bases left between them. Germline CDR1 reads SGHDT; CDR2 reads YYEEEE. The CDR3 has 14 residues. CDR3 sequence reads: CASSFAEPNTEAFF. In DNA, the CDR3 is TGTGCCAGCAGCTTCGCGGAGCCGAACACTGAAGCTTTCTTT.

The chain recombines TRBV2 with TRBJ1-5; no clear D. The CDR3 is made up of 18 amino acids. Per germline, CDR1 SNHLY and CDR2 FYNNEI. Trimming cost V 3 bases and J 0 bases, with 18 bases left between them. CDR3 in DNA: TGTGCCAGCAGTGATTACGCCAGGAAAAATAATAGCAATCAGCCCCAGCATTTT. This codes for CASSDYARKNNSNQPQHF.

The genes are TRBV9 and TRBJ2-1, with D possibly TRBD2 on 6 matching bases. CDR1 is SGDLS, CDR2 YYNGEE, per germline. The germline V and J ends were trimmed by 7 bases and 4 bases, with 12 bases remaining between them. CDR3 length: 13 amino acids. For the CDR3, the DNA is TGTGCCAGCGGGGACTTAGGTTACAATGAGCAGTTCTTC. It is translated as CASGDLGYNEQFF.

The chain has TRBV9 and TRBJ2-1, with D possibly being TRBD2 (5 bases). The germline V gene encodes CDR1 SGDLS and CDR2 YYNGEE. This CDR3 has 15 residues. V dropped 0 bases and J dropped 7 bases, with 14 bases sitting between them. This chain's CDR3 is CASSVGVRGSNEQFF. As DNA, the CDR3 is TGTGCCAGCAGCGTAGGGGTTCGGGGTTCTAATGAGCAGTTCTTC.

The rearrangement links TRBV11-1 to TRBJ2-3; 9 nucleotides align to TRBD1. This CDR3 comprises 16 residues. V lost 5 bases, J lost 2 bases, and 8 bases stayed unmatched. Germline V gene data show CDR1 as SGHAT and CDR2 as FQDESV (reference sequence). The DNA of the CDR3 is TGTGCCAGCAGCGTGGGACAGGGCGGGAACACAGATACGCAGTATTTT. Its translation: CASSVGQGGNTDTQYF.

This chain uses TRBV6-5 with TRBJ1-3; TRBD1 agrees at 7 bases. The V gene's germline CDR1 is MNHEY and CDR2 SVGAGI. V lost 3 bases, J lost 0 bases, and 5 bases stayed unmatched. The CDR3 spans 16 residues. The CDR3 sequence: CASSYGQAYSGNTIYF. The CDR3 nucleotides read TGTGCCAGCAGTTATGGACAGGCCTACTCTGGAAACACCATATATTTT.

This clone was counted a few times. This specimen includes other DNA sequences encoding the same CDR3. The chain has TRBV19 and TRBJ1-5; unclear D gene. Per germline, CDR1 LNHDA and CDR2 SQIVND (reference sequence). Trimming stripped 0 bases from V and 7 bases from J, with 7 bases between. CDR3 size: 13 residues. This CDR3 reads CASSIDGVQPQHF. The CDR3 coding sequence is TGTGCCAGTAGTATAGATGGGGTCCAGCCCCAGCATTTT.

The chain uses TRBV5-8 and TRBJ1-2; D remains unclear. The CDR3 contains 15 residues. Trimming removed 4 bases from V and 7 bases from J, with 20 bases in between. Germline loops: CDR1 SGHTS, CDR2 YDEGEE. CDR3 in DNA: TGTGCCAGCAGCCTACCGGACCGTCCACTTGTTGGCTACACCTTC. It is translated as CASSLPDRPLVGYTF.

Of note for this clone: Sequence at one end of the junction differs from germline and may be a read error. This sequence joins TRBV5-1 and TRBJ2-7; D might be TRBD1 or TRBD2, each matching 6 bases. Germline CDR1 is SGHRS and CDR2 is YFSETQ. This CDR3 is built from 13 residues. The CDR3 loop reads CASSLEGDYEQYF. In nucleotides, the CDR3 is TGTGCCAGCAGCTTGGAGGGGGACTACGAGCAGTACTTC.

By share of the sample, this clone is medium-sized (0.01 to 0.1%). This rearrangement joins TRBV6-5 to TRBJ2-5; D is ambiguous. CDR3 length equals 11 residues. V shed 7 bases and J shed 5 bases, with 8 bases lying between them. CDR1 is MNHEY and CDR2 is SVGAGI in the germline V gene. Here the CDR3 reads CASTQGETQYF. CDR3 bases: TGTGCCAGCACTCAAGGGGAGACCCAGTACTTC.

V usage is TRBV7-9 and J usage is TRBJ2-1, with a tentative D call TRBD2 (6 bases). There are 16 residues in the CDR3. V lost 2 bases, J lost 2 bases, and 13 bases lay in between. Germline CDR1 and CDR2: SEHNR and FQNEAQ (reference sequence). The CDR3 DNA reads as TGTGCCAGCAGCTTATTGATCGGGGGAGCCTACAATGAGCAGTTCTTC. Encoded protein: CASSLLIGGAYNEQFF.

V and J are TRBV19 and TRBJ2-7; no definite D call. CDR1 and CDR2 from the germline V gene are LNHDA and SQIVND (reference sequence). Trimming took 3 bases from V and 2 from J, leaving 8 bases between them. CDR3 length equals 13 residues. The DNA of the CDR3 is TGTGCCAGTAGTATGATGTATCCCTACGAGCAGTACTTC. It is translated as CASSMMYPYEQYF.

This clone came up once. V usage is TRBV29-1 and J usage is TRBJ2-7; 10 bases match TRBD1. In germline, CDR1 is SQVTM, CDR2 ANQGSEA. Losses at the gene ends were 7 bases for V and 2 bases for J; bases not matched to a gene: 5. The CDR3 spans 13 residues. CDR3 in DNA: TGCAGCGGGATCGGACAGGGGGCCTACGAGCAGTACTTC. This translates into CSGIGQGAYEQYF.

V gene TRBV27 combines with J gene TRBJ2-3; weak D call: TRBD2 (5 bases). Trimming left V 3 bases short and J 0 bases short, with 10 bases between. This CDR3 is 15 amino acids long. Germline V gene data show CDR1 as MNHEY and CDR2 as SMNVEV (reference sequence). This CDR3 is CASSFRRESTDTQYF. The CDR3 DNA reads TGTGCCAGCAGTTTTAGACGGGAAAGCACAGATACGCAGTATTTT.

The chain carries TRBV29-1 and TRBJ2-3, with D tentatively TRBD1 (6 bases). The CDR3 has 18 residues. Between the trimmed V and J ends, which lost 1 base and 8 bases, there was a span of 28 bases. Germline CDR1 reads SQVTM; CDR2 reads ANQGSEA. The CDR3 reads CSVEARRNRAETFGTQYF. The CDR3 region has the DNA TGCAGCGTTGAAGCTAGACGCAACAGGGCCGAAACCTTCGGTACGCAGTATTTT.

The CDR3 DNA sequence: TGTGCCAGCAGTTTATCGAATGTGGGAGGGCCTACAGATACGCAGTATTTT. Its translation is CASSLSNVGGPTDTQYF. The rearrangement links TRBV27 to TRBJ2-3, with 7 positions matching TRBD2. Trimming removed 0 bases from V and 3 bases from J; junction bases left unmatched: 9. This CDR3 has 17 residues. CDR1 and CDR2 (germline): MNHEY, SMNVEV (reference sequence).

V usage is TRBV7-2 and J usage is TRBJ2-7; 7 bases are shared with TRBD1. The V segment lost 6 bases and the J segment 5 bases; nucleotides outside the gene matches: 13. The CDR3 length is 15 residues. The germline CDR1 and CDR2 sequences are SGHTA and FQGNSA. CDR3 amino acids: CASRHVGTEDDEQYF. DNA for the CDR3: TGTGCCAGCAGGCACGTCGGGACAGAGGATGACGAGCAGTACTTC.

This clone has a single count. The chain employs TRBV11-2 and TRBJ2-7, with TRBD2 matching over 10 bases. Germline V gene lookup returns CDR1 SGHAT and CDR2 FQNNGV. V lost 4 bases to trimming and J lost 12 bases; unmatched junction nucleotides: 12. CDR3 length equals 14 residues. The CDR3 coding sequence is TGTGCCAGCAGCTCCTTAGCGGGAGGCCGTCTGCGGTACTTC. Translated: CASSSLAGGRLRYF.

This clone has just a few counts. This sample includes further DNA sequences coding for the same CDR3. The chain has TRBV28 and TRBJ2-7; D uncertain. This CDR3 region has 10 residues. V lost 5 bases and J 4 bases, leaving 3 bases between the germline ends. Germline assignment: CDR1 MDHEN and CDR2 SYDVKM. CDR3 loop: CASSRYEQYF. CDR3 nucleotide sequence: TGTGCCAGCAGTCGTTACGAGCAGTACTTC.